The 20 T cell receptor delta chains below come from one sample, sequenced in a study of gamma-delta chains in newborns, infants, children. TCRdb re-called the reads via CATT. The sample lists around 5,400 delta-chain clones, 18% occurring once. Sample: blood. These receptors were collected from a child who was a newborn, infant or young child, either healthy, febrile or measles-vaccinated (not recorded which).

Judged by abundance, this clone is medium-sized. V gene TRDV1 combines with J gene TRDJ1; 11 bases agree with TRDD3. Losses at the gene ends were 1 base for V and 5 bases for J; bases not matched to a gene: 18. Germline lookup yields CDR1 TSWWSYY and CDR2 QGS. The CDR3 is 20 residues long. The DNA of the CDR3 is TGTGCTCTTGGGGAACCGTGGGGGATACGCGGAAGGGCGGACGAGGATAAACTCATCTTT. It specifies CALGEPWGIRGRADEDKLIF.

The CDR3 spells CACDTVGDSSSWDTRQMFF. CDR3 bases: TGTGCCTGTGACACCGTTGGGGATTCCAGCTCCTGGGACACCCGACAGATGTTTTTC. The V call is TRDV2, the J call TRDJ3, with TRDD3 as a possible D gene (6 bases). This CDR3 has 19 residues. Germline-derived CDR1 and CDR2 are GEAIGNYY and EKD. Trimming removed 0 bases from V and 0 bases from J, with 14 bases in between.

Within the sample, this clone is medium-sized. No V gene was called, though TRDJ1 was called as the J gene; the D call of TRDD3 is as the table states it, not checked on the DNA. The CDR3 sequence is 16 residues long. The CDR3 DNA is TGTGCCTGTGACACGATGGGGGATACCCCCGCCGATAAACTCATCTTT. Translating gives CACDTMGDTPADKLIF.

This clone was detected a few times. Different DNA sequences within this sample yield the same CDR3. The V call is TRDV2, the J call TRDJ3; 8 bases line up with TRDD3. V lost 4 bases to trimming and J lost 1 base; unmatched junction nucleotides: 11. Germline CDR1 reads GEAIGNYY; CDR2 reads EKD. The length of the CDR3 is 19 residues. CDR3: CACDTTGGYPSWDTRQMFF. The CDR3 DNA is TGTGCCTGTGATACGACTGGGGGGTACCCGTCCTGGGACACCCGACAGATGTTTTTC.

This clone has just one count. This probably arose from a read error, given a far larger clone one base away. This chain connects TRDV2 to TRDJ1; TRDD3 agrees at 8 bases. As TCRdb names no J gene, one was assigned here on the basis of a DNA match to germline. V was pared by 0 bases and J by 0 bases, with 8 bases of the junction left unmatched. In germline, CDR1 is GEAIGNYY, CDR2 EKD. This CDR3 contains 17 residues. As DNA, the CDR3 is TGTGCCTGTGACACCCTCGCCGTACTGGGGGACACCGATAAACTCATCTTT. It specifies CACDTLAVLGDTDKLIF.

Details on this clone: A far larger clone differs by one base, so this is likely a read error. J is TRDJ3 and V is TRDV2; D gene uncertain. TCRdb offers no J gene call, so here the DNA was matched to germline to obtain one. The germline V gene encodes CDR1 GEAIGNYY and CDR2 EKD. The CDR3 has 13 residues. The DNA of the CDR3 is TGTGCCGGTGACACCTGGGACACCCGACAGATGTTTTTC. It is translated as CAGDTWDTRQMFF.

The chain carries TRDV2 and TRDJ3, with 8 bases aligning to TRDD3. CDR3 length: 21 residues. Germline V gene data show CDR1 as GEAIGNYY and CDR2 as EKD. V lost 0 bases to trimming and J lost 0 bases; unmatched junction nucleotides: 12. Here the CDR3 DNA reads TGTGCCTGTGACACCGTCCTACTGGGGGTCGATAGCTCCTGGGACACCCGACAGATGTTTTTC. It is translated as CACDTVLLGVDSSWDTRQMFF.

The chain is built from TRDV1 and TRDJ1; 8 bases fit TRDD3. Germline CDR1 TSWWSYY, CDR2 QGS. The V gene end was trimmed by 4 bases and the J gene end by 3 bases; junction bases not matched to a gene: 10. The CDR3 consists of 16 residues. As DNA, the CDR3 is TGTGCTCTTGGGGGGCCTATACTGGGGGCCTCCGATAAACTCATCTTT. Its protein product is CALGGPILGASDKLIF.

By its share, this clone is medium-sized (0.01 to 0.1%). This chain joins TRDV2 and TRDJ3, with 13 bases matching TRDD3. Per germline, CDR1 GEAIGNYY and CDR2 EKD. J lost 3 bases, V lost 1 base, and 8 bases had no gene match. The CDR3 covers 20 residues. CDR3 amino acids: CACDTFSTGGYDWDTRQMFF. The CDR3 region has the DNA TGTGCCTGTGACACGTTTAGCACTGGGGGATACGACTGGGACACCCGACAGATGTTTTTC.

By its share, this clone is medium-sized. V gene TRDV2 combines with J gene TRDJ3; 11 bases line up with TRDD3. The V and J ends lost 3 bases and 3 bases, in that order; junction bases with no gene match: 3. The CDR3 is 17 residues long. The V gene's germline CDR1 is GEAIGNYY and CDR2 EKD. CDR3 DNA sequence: TGTGCCTGTGACCCTACTGGGGGATACTGGGACACCCGACAGATGTTTTTC. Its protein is CACDPTGGYWDTRQMFF.

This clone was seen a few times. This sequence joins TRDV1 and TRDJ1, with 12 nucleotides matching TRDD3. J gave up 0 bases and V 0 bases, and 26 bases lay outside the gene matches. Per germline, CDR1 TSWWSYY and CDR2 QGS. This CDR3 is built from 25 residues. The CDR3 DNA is TGTGCTCTTGGGGAACTATGGATAAGAGGGGGGTGTACTGGGGGATACTTACGGTACACCGATAAACTCATCTTT. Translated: CALGELWIRGGCTGGYLRYTDKLIF.

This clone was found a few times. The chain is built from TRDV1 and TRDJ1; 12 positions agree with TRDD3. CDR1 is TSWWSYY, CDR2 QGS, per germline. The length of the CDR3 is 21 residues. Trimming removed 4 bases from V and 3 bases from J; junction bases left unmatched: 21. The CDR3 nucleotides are TGTGCTCTTGGGGTCCGTCCCCCCGGGGTACTGGGGGATACTTTCGCCGATAAACTCATCTTT. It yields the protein CALGVRPPGVLGDTFADKLIF.

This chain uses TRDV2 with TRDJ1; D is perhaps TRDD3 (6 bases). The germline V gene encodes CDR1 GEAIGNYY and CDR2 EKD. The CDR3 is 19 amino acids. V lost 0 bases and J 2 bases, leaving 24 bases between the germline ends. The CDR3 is CACDTLRGAGAQATDKLIF. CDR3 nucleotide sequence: TGTGCCTGTGACACCCTACGTGGGGCTGGGGCTCAAGCAACCGATAAACTCATCTTT.

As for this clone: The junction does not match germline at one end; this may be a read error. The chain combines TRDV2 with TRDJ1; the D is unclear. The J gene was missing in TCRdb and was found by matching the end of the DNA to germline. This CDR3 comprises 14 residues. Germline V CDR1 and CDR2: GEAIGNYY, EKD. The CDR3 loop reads CACGTVQGSYKLIF. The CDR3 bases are TGTGCCTGTGGCACCGTGCAGGGCAGCTATAAACTCATCTTT.

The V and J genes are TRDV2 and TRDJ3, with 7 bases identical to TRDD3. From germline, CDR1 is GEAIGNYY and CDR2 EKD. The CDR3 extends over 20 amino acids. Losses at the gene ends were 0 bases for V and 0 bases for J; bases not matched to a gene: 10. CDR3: CACDTGFTGAHSWDTRQMFF. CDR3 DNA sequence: TGTGCCTGTGACACCGGATTTACTGGGGCACACTCCTGGGACACCCGACAGATGTTTTTC.

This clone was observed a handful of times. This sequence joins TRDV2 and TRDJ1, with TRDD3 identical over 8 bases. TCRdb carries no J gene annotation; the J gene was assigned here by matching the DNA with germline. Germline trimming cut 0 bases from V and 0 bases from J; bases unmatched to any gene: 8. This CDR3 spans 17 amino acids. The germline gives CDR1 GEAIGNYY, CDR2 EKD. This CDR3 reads CACDTGTGGPYTDKLIF. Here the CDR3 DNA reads TGTGCCTGTGACACCGGGACTGGGGGCCCGTACACCGATAAACTCATCTTT.

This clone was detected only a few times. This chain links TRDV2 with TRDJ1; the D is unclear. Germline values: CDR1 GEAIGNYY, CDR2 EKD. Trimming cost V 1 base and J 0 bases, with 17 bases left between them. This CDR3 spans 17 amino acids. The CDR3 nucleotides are TGTGCCTGTGACACTGTCAGTTACTTGCAGTACACCGATAAACTCATCTTT. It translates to CACDTVSYLQYTDKLIF.

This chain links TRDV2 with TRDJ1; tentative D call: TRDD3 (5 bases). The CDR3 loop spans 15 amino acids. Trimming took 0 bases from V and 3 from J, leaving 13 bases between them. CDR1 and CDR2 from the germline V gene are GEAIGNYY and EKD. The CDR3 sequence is CACDTVEDKADKLIF. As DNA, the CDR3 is TGTGCCTGTGACACCGTTGAGGATAAGGCCGATAAACTCATCTTT.

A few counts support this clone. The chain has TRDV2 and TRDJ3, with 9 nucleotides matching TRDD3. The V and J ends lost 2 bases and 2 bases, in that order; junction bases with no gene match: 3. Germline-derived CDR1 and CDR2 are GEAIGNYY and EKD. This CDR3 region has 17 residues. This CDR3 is CACDITGGPWDTRQMFF. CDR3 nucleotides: TGTGCCTGTGACATTACTGGGGGACCCTGGGACACCCGACAGATGTTTTTC.

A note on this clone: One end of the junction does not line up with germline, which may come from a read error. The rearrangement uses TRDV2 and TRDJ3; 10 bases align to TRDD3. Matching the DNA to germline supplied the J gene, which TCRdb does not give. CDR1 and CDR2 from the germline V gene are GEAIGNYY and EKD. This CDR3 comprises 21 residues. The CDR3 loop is CACDTIEGGYASSWDTRKMFF. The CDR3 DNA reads TGTGCCTGTGACACCATTGAAGGGGGATACGCGAGCTCCTGGGACACCCGAAAGATGTTTTTC.